This record covers a single T cell receptor (beta chain). In the source study's methods: Reference gene primer amplification yielded estimated nucleated cell counts. The data were produced by immunoSEQ multiplex PCR, yet TCRdb's version contains in-frame clones alone and is incomplete. The DNA gave D and trimming, while V, J and clone size come from that table. The sample carries some 290,000 clones, 90% to 95% recorded once. Those designated as exposed participants met a COVID-19 case within 2 weeks before study entry. This sample stems from a study of blood T cell repertoires in COVID-19. Study information: Researchers got acute and convalescent COVID-19 samples from the United States, Italy and Spain.

The CDR3 consists of 12 residues. V was shortened by 3 bases and J by 8 bases, with 10 bases between the two germline ends. Material: PBMCs or T cells enriched from blood (not recorded which). The genes are TRBV12-3 or TRBV12-4 and TRBJ1-1, with no clear D. This receptor was identified in a young woman who had been exposed to COVID-19. The CDR3 bases are TGTGCCAGCAGTTTTCTGGCTAGGGAAGCTTTCTTT. Its translation: CASSFLAREAFF.